The rows below give T cell receptor beta chains drawn from one sample of a study of control samples from healthy donors and cancer patients. Repertoires were generated with immunoSEQ multiplex PCR, while TCRdb's copy carries only in-frame clones and drops some. The table records around 80,000 clones, 90% to 95% of them present only once. Sequencing used blood. The origin of the receptors is a man aged 50 to 60 in good health. Each CDR3 is given without its conserved first and last residue. Each record gives: V gene, clone size, J gene, CDR3 protein. Some rows mark clone size as missing; the rest say once, few, many or name a class of expanded clone.

TRBV6-5,.,TRBJ1-1,ASESPMNTEAF
TRBV7-2,.,TRBJ1-6,ASSLIGTSYNSPLH
TRBV13,once,TRBJ1-6,ASSFRGGVGSPLH
TRBV6-6,.,TRBJ1-1,ASSTGNGRAF
TRBV5-1,.,TRBJ1-6,ASSLGQGDAPLH
TRBV7-8,.,TRBJ1-6,ASSLGRSYNSPLH
TRBV5-6,.,TRBJ1-2,ASSLAAGYGYT
TRBV18,once,TRBJ1-5,ASNEARSQPQH
TRBV2,.,TRBJ1-4,ATGYEGEKLF
TRBV5-4,.,TRBJ2-5,ASSLKGREDATQY
TRBV12-2,.,TRBJ2-2,ASRLRQVVHGELF
TRBV27,.,TRBJ2-7,ASRGTTGNEQY
TRBV18,.,TRBJ1-2,ASSPENGIWMNYGYT
TRBV5-4,few,TRBJ1-3,ASSPDRGNTIY
TRBV19,.,TRBJ2-2,ASRTGGSPGELF
TRBV19,.,TRBJ2-5,ASGPFQETQY
TRBV6-5,few,TRBJ1-1,ASSWTRVGTEAF
TRBV5-1,.,TRBJ1-1,ATQDTNTEAF
TRBV12-3/TRBV12-4,few,TRBJ1-1,ASSATGGSEAF
TRBV6-5,once,TRBJ2-5,ASRKQETQY
TRBV18,.,TRBJ1-5,ASSPLQGQQPQH
TRBV5-1,.,TRBJ1-4,ASSSDGNEKLF